This passage covers 8 T cell receptor beta chains from one sample sequenced in a study of blood T cell repertoires in COVID-19 (TCRdb year 2020). Library prep was done by the immunoSEQ multiplex PCR assay. The table was pulled from immuneACCESS by TCRdb, which kept in-frame rearrangements only. Such tables lose some clones; where checked, under half of the loss comes from unresolved V genes, and the rest has no known cause. The table for this sample lists more than 250,000 clones; about four fifths of them were counted only once. The ten most abundant clones make up roughly 1.2% of the sample. Sequences were obtained from peripheral blood. Receptors originate from a woman aged 50 to 65 with acute or convalescent COVID-19.

The chain links TRBV6-2 or TRBV6-3 to TRBJ1-3; no clear D gene. Trimming took off 2 bases at V and 0 bases at J, with 8 bases between the two ends. The CDR3 loop spans 15 amino acids. From germline, CDR1 is MNHEY and CDR2 SVGEGT. CDR3 DNA sequence: TGTGCCAGCAGTTACATCTGGAGCTCTGGAAACACCATATATTTT. It yields the protein CASSYIWSSGNTIYF.

The chain uses TRBV10-3 and TRBJ1-6, with 8 bases matching TRBD1. Germline V gene sequence: CDR1 ENHRY, CDR2 SYGVKD. The CDR3 covers 14 residues. J lost 9 bases, V lost 5 bases, and 6 bases had no gene match. The CDR3 sequence is CAISLTGESSPLHF. The CDR3 DNA sequence: TGTGCCATCAGTTTGACAGGGGAGAGTTCACCCCTCCACTTT.

This chain joins TRBV5-8 and TRBJ1-5; 7 bases line up with TRBD1. Germline CDR1 is SGHTS and CDR2 is YDEGEE. This CDR3 has 15 amino acids. V was clipped by 4 bases and J by 0 bases; unmatched bases: 4. In DNA form, the CDR3 reads TGTGCCAGCAGCCGGGGACAGAATAGCAATCAGCCCCAGCATTTT. Amino acids: CASSRGQNSNQPQHF.

The rearrangement uses TRBV19 and TRBJ2-1, with TRBD2 matching 8 bases. CDR3 length equals 17 residues. Trimming cost V 4 bases and J 7 bases; bases outside gene matches: 15. Germline lookup yields CDR1 LNHDA and CDR2 SQIVND (reference sequence). CDR3 in amino acids: CASSKVGGGNLWNEQFF. The CDR3 region has the DNA TGTGCCAGTAGTAAGGTCGGCGGGGGGAACCTTTGGAATGAGCAGTTCTTC.

The J gene is TRBJ1-2, the V gene TRBV7-2; 7 nucleotides match TRBD1. The CDR3 is 14 amino acids. V shed 5 bases, J shed 6 bases, and the junction held 9 bases outside the gene matches. Germline CDR1 reads SGHTA; CDR2 reads FQGNSA. CDR3 bases: TGTGCCAGCAGCCCGCGACAGGGTAGGAATGGCTACACCTTC. Amino acids: CASSPRQGRNGYTF.

The chain combines TRBV13 with TRBJ1-1; 9 positions agree with TRBD1. This CDR3 region has 16 residues. The V gene end was trimmed by 2 bases and the J gene end by 9 bases; junction bases not matched to a gene: 13. Germline CDR1 is PRHDT and CDR2 is FYEKMQ (reference sequence). The CDR3 DNA sequence: TGTGCCAGCAGCTTAAACCCTACAGGGGGCCCTAGCCAAGCTTTCTTT. It encodes CASSLNPTGGPSQAFF.

The sample holds one count of this clone. V usage is TRBV19 and J usage is TRBJ1-2; 8 nucleotides agree with TRBD1. The V segment lost 5 bases and the J segment 4 bases; nucleotides outside the gene matches: 6. CDR1 is LNHDA and CDR2 is SQIVND in the germline V gene (reference sequence). The CDR3 runs 14 residues. CDR3 amino acids: CASSLQGAFYGYTF. The CDR3 coding sequence is TGTGCCAGTAGTCTCCAGGGGGCCTTCTATGGCTACACCTTC.

The rearrangement links TRBV5-1 to TRBJ1-1; a possible D gene is TRBD1 (5 bases). Trimming removed 3 bases at V and 6 bases at J, with 15 bases between. The germline CDR1 and CDR2 sequences are SGHRS and YFSETQ. The CDR3 is 14 residues long. The DNA of the CDR3 is TGCGCCAGCAGCTCCGGGACGCCGGGGGCTGAAGCTTTCTTT. This translates into CASSSGTPGAEAFF. Using reference TRBV5-1 and TRBJ1-1 for the parts outside the CDR3, the full variable domain is KAGVTQTPRYLIKTRGQQVTLSCSPISGHRSVSWYQQTPGQGLQFLFEYFSETQRNKGNFPGRFSGRQFSNSRSEMNVSTLELGDSALYLCASSSGTPGAEAFFGQGTRLTVV.